The 12 T cell receptor beta chains in this list originate from one sample, sequenced in a study of blood T cell repertoires in COVID-19. Method: immunoSEQ multiplex PCR; TCRdb's copy keeps in-frame clones and lacks some. The sample has about 120,000 clones, roughly 82% seen once. What was sequenced was peripheral blood. Source of these receptors: a human donor in a cohort sampled during active COVID-19.

The rearrangement joins TRBV7-9 to TRBJ2-7, with a tentative D call TRBD1 (6 bases). CDR1 and CDR2 from the germline V gene are SEHNR and FQNEAQ (reference sequence). The V end lost 5 bases, the J end lost 3 bases, and 8 bases lay between the germline ends. This CDR3 region has 12 residues. CDR3 nucleotides: TGTGCCAGCAGCATACAGGGCTACGAGCAGTACTTC. It translates to CASSIQGYEQYF. The full variable domain, completed using reference TRBV7-9 and TRBJ2-7, is DTGVSQNPRHKITKRGQNVTFRCDPISEHNRLYWYRQTLGQGPEFLTYFQNEAQLEKSRLLSDRFSAERPKGSFSTLEIQRTEQGDSAMYLCASSIQGYEQYFGPGTRLTVT.

V and J are TRBV19 and TRBJ2-7, with TRBD1 matching over 9 bases. Germline trimming cut 3 bases from V and 2 bases from J; bases unmatched to any gene: 2. This CDR3 has 14 amino acids. The germline gives CDR1 LNHDA, CDR2 SQIVND (reference sequence). This chain's CDR3 is CASSMRDRAYEQYF. CDR3 bases: TGTGCCAGTAGTATGAGGGACAGGGCCTACGAGCAGTACTTC.

This clone was detected only a few times. This chain joins TRBV6-5 and TRBJ2-3, with 13 bases fitting TRBD2. After removal of 6 bases from V and 5 bases from J, the junction contained 5 bases not matched to a gene. Germline values: CDR1 MNHEY, CDR2 SVGAGI. This CDR3 has 15 amino acids. This chain's CDR3 is CASRPGLAGRDTQYF. The CDR3 nucleotides read TGTGCCAGCAGACCGGGACTAGCGGGGAGAGATACGCAGTATTTT.

This clone was seen just once. The chain uses TRBV5-1 and TRBJ2-1, with TRBD2 matching over 8 bases. Germline-derived CDR1 and CDR2 are SGHRS and YFSETQ. The CDR3 contains 15 residues. V trimming: 4 bases; J trimming: 4 bases; junction bases outside the gene matches: 7. CDR3 sequence reads: CASSEGLETYNEQFF. The CDR3 DNA sequence: TGCGCCAGCAGCGAGGGACTAGAGACGTACAATGAGCAGTTCTTC.

This clone turned up a few times. This chain joins TRBV28 and TRBJ2-7; 7 bases fit TRBD1. This CDR3 has 15 amino acids. J was trimmed by 6 bases and V by 5 bases; bases with no gene match: 13. CDR1 is MDHEN and CDR2 is SYDVKM in the germline V gene. DNA of the CDR3: TGTGCCAGCAGTAAAACCTCCCACAGGGGCTTCGAGCAGTACTTC. Its protein product is CASSKTSHRGFEQYF.

The CDR3 sequence is CASSAGQGFSGNTIYF. In DNA form, the CDR3 reads TGTGCCAGCAGTGCGGGACAGGGCTTCTCTGGAAACACCATATATTTT. This sequence joins TRBV27 and TRBJ1-3; TRBD1 aligns across 9 bases. With 5 bases clipped from V and 0 bases from J, the junction kept 5 bases outside the gene matches. CDR1 is MNHEY, CDR2 SMNVEV, per germline (reference sequence). This CDR3 is built from 16 residues.

The chain uses TRBV3-1 (or the pseudogene TRBV3-2) and TRBJ2-2, with D hard to call. Germline V gene data show CDR1 as LGHDT and CDR2 as YNNKEL (reference sequence). This CDR3 contains 13 residues. Trimming left V 5 bases short and J 2 bases short, with 6 bases between. The CDR3 DNA reads as TGTGCCAGCAGCAATATTAACACCGGGGAGCTGTTTTTT. Its translation: CASSNINTGELFF.

This chain's CDR3 is CASSWASGTSGGTGEQFF. The CDR3 DNA is TGCGCCAGCAGCTGGGCCTCCGGGACTAGCGGGGGGACTGGTGAGCAGTTCTTC. The chain recombines TRBV5-1 with TRBJ2-1, with TRBD2 matching 15 bases. There are 18 residues in the CDR3. Germline CDR1 and CDR2: SGHRS and YFSETQ. J lost 9 bases, V lost 3 bases, and 13 bases had no gene match.

The J gene is TRBJ2-4, the V gene TRBV23-1; a possible D gene is TRBD2 (6 bases). TRBV23-1 is flagged as an ORF with uncertain function. V gave up 1 base and J gave up 1 base, with 17 bases separating them. The CDR3 loop spans 18 amino acids. CDR3 sequence (DNA): TGCGCCAGCAGTCAATTCTCTTATCTTGGGGGGGCCAAAAACATTCAGTACTTC. It is translated as CASSQFSYLGGAKNIQYF.

This rearrangement joins TRBV29-1 to TRBJ2-5; 8 nucleotides agree with TRBD1. Trimming removed 4 bases from V and 5 bases from J; junction bases left unmatched: 12. The CDR3 sequence is 15 residues long. Per the germline V gene, CDR1 is SQVTM and CDR2 is ANQGSEA. This CDR3 is CSVGTGTRKGETQYF. The CDR3 DNA is TGCAGCGTTGGGACAGGGACTCGAAAAGGGGAGACCCAGTACTTC.

As for this clone: The sample holds other DNA sequences that translate to the same CDR3. The CDR3 region is CASSPPRAMNTEAFF. In DNA, the CDR3 is TGTGCCAGCTCACCACCCAGGGCCATGAACACTGAAGCTTTCTTT. The chain uses TRBV18 and TRBJ1-1, with D perhaps TRBD1 (5 bases). The V and J ends lost 0 bases and 0 bases respectively, with 8 bases between them. CDR1 is KGHSH, CDR2 LQKENI, per germline. The CDR3 loop spans 15 amino acids.

The chain joins TRBV28 to TRBJ2-2; tentatively, D is TRBD2 (6 bases). Germline-derived CDR1 and CDR2 are MDHEN and SYDVKM. The CDR3 loop spans 14 amino acids. Trimming stripped 8 bases from V and 6 bases from J, with 16 bases between. This chain's CDR3 is CASVQAGTAGELFF. The CDR3 DNA reads as TGTGCCAGCGTACAAGCAGGGACTGCCGGGGAGCTGTTTTTT. The variable domain in full, with the rest retrieved from reference TRBV28 and TRBJ2-2, is DVKVTQSSRYLVKRTGEKVFLECVQDMDHENMFWYRQDPGLGLRLIYFSYDVKMKEKGDIPEGYSVSREKKERFSLILESASTNQTSMYLCASVQAGTAGELFFGEGSRLTVL.